These 12 T cell receptor beta chains came from one sample sequenced in a study of blood T cell repertoires in COVID-19. Repertoires were generated with immunoSEQ multiplex PCR, while TCRdb's copy carries only in-frame clones and drops some. The sample includes about 160,000 clones, 60% to 80% of them seen just once. The sample was peripheral blood. These receptors came from a man between 65 and 80 years old with acute or convalescent COVID-19.

This clone was picked up a small number of times. The chain links TRBV7-2 to TRBJ1-1; no definite D call. Germline CDR1 SGHTA, CDR2 FQGNSA. This CDR3 has 11 residues. V lost 3 bases and J 4 bases, leaving 3 bases between the germline ends. The chain's CDR3 is CASSFRTEAFF. In DNA, the CDR3 is TGTGCCAGCAGCTTTCGCACTGAAGCTTTCTTT. The whole variable domain, filled in from reference TRBV7-2 and TRBJ1-1, reads GAGVSQSPSNKVTEKGKDVELRCDPISGHTALYWYRQSLGQGLEFLIYFQGNSAPDKSGLPSDRFSAERTGGSVSTLTIQRTQQEDSAVYLCASSFRTEAFFGQGTRLTVV.

This chain links TRBV7-9 with TRBJ1-2; TRBD1 agrees at 10 bases. The V and J ends lost 5 bases and 5 bases, in that order; junction bases with no gene match: 8. The germline CDR1 and CDR2 sequences are SEHNR and FQNEAQ (reference sequence). The CDR3 sequence is 15 residues long. The CDR3 spells CASSPGQGRFYGYTF. Here the CDR3 DNA reads TGTGCCAGCAGCCCGGGACAGGGGAGGTTTTATGGCTACACCTTC.

V usage is TRBV7-2 and J usage is TRBJ2-3; tentatively, D is TRBD2 (6 bases). The germline V gene has CDR1 SGHTA and CDR2 FQGNSA. The germline V and J ends were trimmed by 3 bases and 5 bases, with 15 bases remaining between them. This CDR3 is built from 15 residues. CDR3 DNA: TGTGCCAGCAGCTTGATCCAAGGGCGGGGAGATACGCAGTATTTT. It encodes CASSLIQGRGDTQYF. Full variable domain (missing parts from reference TRBV7-2 and TRBJ2-3): GAGVSQSPSNKVTEKGKDVELRCDPISGHTALYWYRQSLGQGLEFLIYFQGNSAPDKSGLPSDRFSAERTGGSVSTLTIQRTQQEDSAVYLCASSLIQGRGDTQYFGPGTRLTVL.

This chain joins TRBV15 and TRBJ1-1; a weak D match, TRBD1 (5 bases). The CDR3 totals 18 residues. Germline V lookup: CDR1 LNHNV, CDR2 YYDKDF (reference sequence). V lost 0 bases, J lost 3 bases, and 20 bases lay in between. CDR3 bases: TGTGCCACCAGCAGAGACTCCCCCGCAATCGCAGGGTACACTGAAGCTTTCTTT. The encoded protein is CATSRDSPAIAGYTEAFF.

This clone was observed a single time. DNA of the CDR3: TGTGCCAGCAGGCGAAAGACAGACAGAGACACTGAAGCTTTCTTT. The encoded protein is CASRRKTDRDTEAFF. The chain employs TRBV6-5 and TRBJ1-1; TRBD1 might be the D (5 bases). V lost 6 bases to trimming and J lost 3 bases, with 17 bases between them. This CDR3 has 15 residues. From germline, CDR1 is MNHEY and CDR2 SVGAGI.

This clone was detected only once. The chain uses TRBV21-1 and TRBJ2-1; the table's D gene call, TRBD2, was not cross checked with the DNA. TRBV21-1 represents a pseudogene. The CDR3 is 16 residues long. The DNA of the CDR3 is TGTGCCAGCAGCAACGGCGGGCCACGACGGGGGAATGAGCAGTTCTTC. Protein product: CASSNGGPRRGNEQFF.

This clone was detected once. The chain employs TRBV11-1 and TRBJ2-1; TRBD1 aligns across 9 bases. The CDR3 is made up of 15 amino acids. V dropped 1 base and J dropped 5; count of bases not matched to a gene: 3. Germline assignment: CDR1 SGHAT and CDR2 FQDESV (reference sequence). The DNA of the CDR3 is TGTGCCAGCAGCTTAGAGACAGGGGGAAACAATGAGCAGTTCTTC. Protein product: CASSLETGGNNEQFF.

The genes are TRBV18 and TRBJ2-2; 12 bases agree with TRBD2. With V trimmed by 1 base and J by 2 bases, 2 bases remained unmatched. CDR3 length: 17 residues. Germline V gene sequence: CDR1 KGHSH, CDR2 LQKENI. For the CDR3, the DNA is TGTGCCAGCTCACCACAACTAGCGGGGGGCAACACCGGGGAGCTGTTTTTT. It codes for CASSPQLAGGNTGELFF.

The chain uses TRBV24-1 and TRBJ2-2; TRBD2 agrees at 10 bases. V was pared by 4 bases and J by 3 bases, with 7 bases of the junction left unmatched. This CDR3 spans 17 amino acids. Germline CDR1 reads KGHDR; CDR2 reads SFDVKD. The CDR3 nucleotides are TGTGCCACCAGTGACTCGGGACTAGCGATACACACCGGGGAGCTGTTTTTT. Encoded protein: CATSDSGLAIHTGELFF.

The V call is TRBV28, the J call TRBJ1-2; D unresolved. The CDR3 covers 11 residues. CDR1 and CDR2 from the germline V gene are MDHEN and SYDVKM. V was trimmed by 5 bases and J by 5 bases, leaving 6 bases between them. CDR3 sequence (DNA): TGTGCCAGCAGTACCAGATATGGCTACACCTTC. This gives the protein CASSTRYGYTF.

The V and J genes are TRBV7-9 and TRBJ1-5, with 8 nucleotides matching TRBD1. The germline gives CDR1 SEHNR, CDR2 FQNEAQ (reference sequence). After removal of 5 bases from V and 4 bases from J, the junction contained 10 bases not matched to a gene. The CDR3 runs 16 residues. The CDR3 DNA reads as TGTGCCAGCAGCCAGGACAGGGTTTTAGAAAATCAGCCCCAGCATTTT. As protein: CASSQDRVLENQPQHF.

The chain carries TRBV6-5 and TRBJ1-5, with unresolved D. This CDR3 has 13 amino acids. Trimming left V 8 bases short and J 1 base short, with 9 bases between. Germline values: CDR1 MNHEY, CDR2 SVGAGI. The DNA for the CDR3 is TGTGCCAGCTCGTCAGTGAGCAATCAGCCCCAGCATTTT. Translated: CASSSVSNQPQHF.